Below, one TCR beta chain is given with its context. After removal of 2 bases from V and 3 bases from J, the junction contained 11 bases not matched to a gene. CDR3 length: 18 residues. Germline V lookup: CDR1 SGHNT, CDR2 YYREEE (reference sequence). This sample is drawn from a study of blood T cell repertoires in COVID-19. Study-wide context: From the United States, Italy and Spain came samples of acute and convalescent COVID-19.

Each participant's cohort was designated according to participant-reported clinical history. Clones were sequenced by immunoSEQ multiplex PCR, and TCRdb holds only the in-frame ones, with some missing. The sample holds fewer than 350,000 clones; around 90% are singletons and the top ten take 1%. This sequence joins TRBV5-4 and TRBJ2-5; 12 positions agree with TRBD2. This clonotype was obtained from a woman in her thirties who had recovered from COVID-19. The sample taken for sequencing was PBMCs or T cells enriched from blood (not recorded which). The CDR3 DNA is TGTGCCAGCAGCTTACGAGCTAGCGGGAGGGCCGGGGAAGAGACCCAGTACTTC. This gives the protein CASSLRASGRAGEETQYF. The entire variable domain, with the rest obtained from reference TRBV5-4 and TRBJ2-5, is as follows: ETGVTQSPTHLIKTRGQQVTLRCSSQSGHNTVSWYQQALGQGPQFIFQYYREEENGRGNFPPRFSGLQFPNYSSELNVNALELDDSALYLCASSLRASGRAGEETQYFGPGTRLLVL.